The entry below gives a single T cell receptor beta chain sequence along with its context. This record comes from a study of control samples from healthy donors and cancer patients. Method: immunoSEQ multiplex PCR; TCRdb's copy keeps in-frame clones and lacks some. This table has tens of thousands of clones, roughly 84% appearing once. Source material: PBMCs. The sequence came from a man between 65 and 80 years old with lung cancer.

The CDR3 nucleotides read TGTGCCAGTAGTATATCTCCGGGGGGCCGCCAGCCCCAGCATTTT. Amino acids: CASSISPGGRQPQHF. The J gene is TRBJ1-5, the V gene TRBV19; perhaps TRBD1 as D (6 bases). This CDR3 contains 15 residues. The V gene's germline CDR1 is LNHDA and CDR2 SQIVND (reference sequence). V dropped 2 bases and J dropped 7 bases, with 15 bases sitting between them.